This T cell receptor beta chain was retrieved from a study of shared clonotypes between healthy human individuals (dated by TCRdb to the early 2020s). Background for the entire study: The cohort included a few men and two women between 18 and 49 years of age. To estimate repertoire size and how much clonotype sharing occurs between individuals, the study deeply sequenced the blood TCR repertoires of roughly 5 healthy adults. To increase sequencing depth and limit assay-specific biases, different laboratories used diverse techniques to prepare libraries and sequence TCR repertoires. Leukapheresis yielded between about 0.9 and 10 billion PBMCs per donor. For each donor, CD4 naive and CD4 memory were each given three plates, CD8 naive was given two plates, and CD8 memory was given one plate.

Donors were healthy HIV-negative adults with no recently reported acute infections or vaccinations. Every donor was a Caucasian adult living in Nashville, Tennessee, USA. CD4+ T cells were enriched through magnetic negative selection, after which naive cells were positively selected on CD45RA and the remaining negative fraction served as the memory subset. After blood collection by leukapheresis, PBMCs were isolated using Ficoll-Histopaque density gradient centrifugation and then cryopreserved in the vapor phase of liquid nitrogen. Analytical flow cytometry was used to check the purity and quantity of each magnetically sorted T cell population. From each sorted fraction, genomic DNA was isolated and quantified by UV absorbance on a Nanodrop 2000c. Overall study results and their limits: Sampling was limited to blood, and TCR repertoires in tissue likely differ from TCR repertoires in blood. Clonotypes shared by all four sorted-subset donors showed higher generation probabilities than non-shared clonotypes. Estimated clonotype richness was generally larger for naive than for memory subsets. Even with the large sequencing depth, rarefaction of the sorted-subset datasets indicated that sequencing was incomplete. Pairwise subsampling led to the expectation that sequencing depth would affect the degree of clonotype sharing among donors. The small number of donors limited the genetic and exposure-history diversity represented. Roughly 5.2% of naive CD4, roughly 3.6% of naive CD8, about 2.5% of memory CD4, and less than 0.45% of memory CD8 clonotypes were shared across several donors.

TCR CDR3 regions were amplified from genomic DNA by multiplex PCR using the deep immunoSEQ assay. Extracted genomic DNA from each cell subset was spread evenly across all wells of several immunoSEQ 96-well plates, with each plate serving as a replicate. For sorted subsets, about 0.2 ug genomic DNA, equal to some 28,000 T cell genomes, was loaded into each replicate PCR. Purified libraries were measured with a Qubit 3.0 fluorometer, size-checked on a Bioanalyzer 2100, and measured again with the KAPA Library Quantification kit. Every immunoSEQ 96-well plate was sequenced on a dedicated single-read 150-cycle Illumina NextSeq 550 flow cell. Turning to the authors' computational methods: Because the immunoSEQ output included only junctional sequences and no quality scores, the filtering could not be the same as the filtering used for full-length reads. Sequences were annotated with PyIR, a Python wrapper for IgBLAST v1.9, and V/J genes and CDR3 were assigned using IMGT germline references. Any read was removed if the V/J assignment was weak (E-value above 1e-6), the CDR3 was missing, or the read contained stop codons, out-of-frame junctions, or ambiguous translated residues. V3J clonotypes were defined by identical inferred V gene, J gene, and CDR3 amino acid sequence. Percentage overlap between repertoires was calculated by dividing the number of shared unique clonotypes by the size of the smaller repertoire. Richness of each repertoire was evaluated using RTK rarefaction, the Chao1 estimator, and Recon v2.1 estimates of unobserved clonotypes. OLGA was used to compute generation probabilities for all TCRbeta clonotypes that the gDNA method yielded from a few donors. In its TCRdb copy, this immuneACCESS table keeps in-frame sequences only and misses some clones. Where compared with another copy, unresolved V genes explain less than half of these, and the others have no known cause. V and J calls and clone size are those listed in that table; D and trimming were worked out from the DNA. The sample profile shows roughly 2.5 million clones; approximately 94% of them were found once. Of the sample, 0.11% to 0.15% is held by the ten largest clones.

In its sample, this clone was seen once. What this receptor recognizes is not known. No qualities accompany the bases; no much larger clone lies one base away. V and J are truncated by 3 bases and 6 bases respectively, leaving an intervening sequence of 0 bases. From cysteine to phenylalanine, the CDR3 is 10 amino acids long. Only the CDR3 portion is preserved as DNA: 30 bases, with reading frame beginning at the first base. CDR1 and CDR2 (WNHNN, SYGVQD) derive from the germline V gene (reference sequence). Rearrangement joined TRBV10-1 to TRBJ2-1; the D gene cannot be named for sure. Sequenced sample: naive CD4+ T cells sorted from blood. The intended sense of this specimen's cell subset or site label: CD45RA+ positively selected. The origin of this receptor is a man between 18 and 29 years old in good health. The CDR3 amino acid sequence is: CASSDNEQFF. The nucleotides are TGCGCCAGCAGTGACAATGAGCAGTTCTTC.